This T cell receptor (beta chain) was identified in a study of siplizumab effects on memory and regulatory T cells. Per sample, the assay covered 85,000 to 100,000 TCR templates. TCRdb's table, derived via immunoSEQ multiplex PCR, lists solely in-frame clones and lacks some. This table holds some 88,000 clones, about 90% found once. The study, taken as a whole, reports: There appeared to be greater diversity in naive T cells than in memory cells, and naive T cells seemed major contributors to the alloresponse. Proliferating siplizumab-cultured Tregs lacked confirmed suppressive function. Among alloreactive clones, only a minor fraction mapped to unstimulated subsets.

Germline V gene sequence: CDR1 SGHTA, CDR2 FQGNSA. The CDR3 has 17 amino acids. Trimming at V came to 1 base and at J to 4 bases, leaving 8 bases not matched to a gene. Comment on this clone: Its antigen is undetermined.

The sample consisted of CD4+ T cells sorted from blood. V usage is TRBV7-2 and J usage is TRBJ2-5; 11 nucleotides line up with TRBD2. This sequence originates from a human donor in good health. The CDR3 DNA reads as TGTGCCAGCAGCTTAGTCCTAGCGGGAGGAGAGGGAGAGACCCAGTACTTC. Translating gives CASSLVLAGGEGETQYF.